The 15 T cell receptor beta chains reported below all come from one sample, sequenced in a study of shared clonotypes between healthy human individuals. Generated by immunoSEQ multiplex PCR, the TCRdb table keeps only in-frame clones and is missing some. The repertoire holds hundreds of thousands of clones, with around 78% as singletons. Sequenced sample: memory CD4+ T cells sorted from blood. Subset: CD45RA-negative fraction. The receptors were sampled from a woman aged 25 to 39 in good health.

The chain is built from TRBV11-3 and TRBJ2-1; the D gene is possibly TRBD2 (5 bases). Looked up from germline, CDR1 is SGHNT and CDR2 is YENEEA. The ends were cut back, 5 bases at V and 5 bases at J, with 19 bases in the middle. The CDR3 consists of 16 residues. CDR3 DNA: TGTGCCAGCAGCAGAAGGGCCGGGGTTAAGAACAATGAGCAGTTCTTC. Translation: CASSRRAGVKNNEQFF.

This clone was counted between two and nine times. Additional DNA sequences in this sample encode the identical CDR3. This chain links TRBV5-8 with TRBJ2-7; D not certain. CDR1 and CDR2 (germline): SGHTS, YDEGEE. The CDR3 sequence is 14 residues long. Trimming removed 2 bases from V and 1 base from J, with 10 bases in between. CDR3 sequence: CASSFSGSSYEQYF. The CDR3 region has the DNA TGTGCCAGCAGCTTTTCAGGCTCTTCCTACGAGCAGTACTTC.

This chain joins TRBV2 and TRBJ2-1; D gene ambiguous. V was cut by 8 bases and J by 10 bases, with 21 bases left in between. The CDR3 is 14 residues long. From germline, CDR1 is SNHLY and CDR2 FYNNEI. This CDR3 is CASRTSGLVGEQFF. Written as DNA, the CDR3 is TGTGCCAGCCGAACATCCGGGCTCGTGGGGGAGCAGTTCTTC.

CDR3 sequence reads: CASARGRVGNEQFF. As DNA, the CDR3 is TGTGCCAGCGCACGCGGGAGGGTTGGCAATGAGCAGTTCTTC. This sequence joins TRBV14 and TRBJ2-1; 9 bases align to TRBD2. CDR1 is SGHDN, CDR2 FVKESK, per germline. V lost 8 bases to trimming and J lost 6 bases; unmatched junction nucleotides: 8. This CDR3 spans 14 amino acids.

This sequence joins TRBV14 and TRBJ2-1; the match to TRBD2 covers 7 bases. Germline-derived CDR1 and CDR2 are SGHDN and FVKESK. This CDR3 is built from 17 residues. J was trimmed by 3 bases and V by 0 bases; bases with no gene match: 8. The CDR3 DNA reads TGTGCCAGCAGCCAAGAGGTGGAGGGAGGGAGCTACAATGAGCAGTTCTTC. Amino acids: CASSQEVEGGSYNEQFF.

The rearrangement links TRBV19 to TRBJ2-7; TRBD2 matches 13 bases. J was trimmed by 7 bases and V by 4 bases; bases with no gene match: 7. The CDR3 spans 15 residues. CDR1 is LNHDA, CDR2 SQIVND, per germline (reference sequence). In DNA, the CDR3 is TGTGCCAGTAGTAAAAGGACTAGCGGGAGAAATGAGCAGTACTTC. It translates to CASSKRTSGRNEQYF.

The chain has TRBV2 and TRBJ1-2; tentative D call: TRBD1 (5 bases). V was pared by 7 bases and J by 5 bases, with 11 bases between. The germline V gene encodes CDR1 SNHLY and CDR2 FYNNEI. The CDR3 is made up of 12 amino acids. The CDR3 loop is CASKGDTYGYTF. The CDR3 DNA reads as TGTGCCAGCAAAGGGGATACATATGGCTACACCTTC.

Here the CDR3 DNA reads TGCGCCAGCAGCCAAGACCCTTCAGGGGGGGGAATTACCTACGAGCAGTACTTC. The encoded protein is CASSQDPSGGGITYEQYF. The chain carries TRBV4-1 and TRBJ2-7; TRBD1 or TRBD2 may be the D gene (7 bases each). Trimming took 0 bases from V and 2 from J, leaving 20 bases between them. The CDR3 extends over 18 amino acids. From germline, CDR1 is MGHRA and CDR2 YSYEKL.

The V call is TRBV21-1, the J call TRBJ2-1. TRBV21-1 is marked as a pseudogene. The CDR3 contains 14 residues. The CDR3 reads CASSKVWLMGEQFF. Here the CDR3 DNA reads TGTGCCAGCAGCAAAGTGTGGCTAATGGGTGAGCAGTTCTTC.

CDR3 bases: TGTGCCAGCAGTCCGCCGGGACAGGGTCGGTACGAGCAGTACTTC. Its protein product is CASSPPGQGRYEQYF. This chain uses TRBV27 with TRBJ2-7; 9 bases match TRBD1. Germline CDR1 reads MNHEY; CDR2 reads SMNVEV (reference sequence). The CDR3 contains 15 residues. The V and J ends lost 5 bases and 4 bases, in that order; junction bases with no gene match: 9.

V gene TRBV27 combines with J gene TRBJ2-7, with D unclear. This CDR3 spans 14 amino acids. V was shortened by 5 bases and J by 4 bases, with 15 bases between the two germline ends. Looked up from germline, CDR1 is MNHEY and CDR2 is SMNVEV (reference sequence). The CDR3 loop is CASSQRQNGYEQYF. The CDR3 DNA follows: TGTGCCAGCAGTCAGCGACAAAACGGATACGAGCAGTACTTC.

The chain joins TRBV14 to TRBJ2-7; D is perhaps TRBD2 (6 bases). CDR1 is SGHDN, CDR2 FVKESK, per germline. Trimming removed 8 bases from V and 3 bases from J, with 14 bases in between. This CDR3 has 13 amino acids. The chain's CDR3 is CASQEGTNYEQYF. Written as DNA, the CDR3 is TGTGCCAGCCAGGAGGGCACCAACTACGAGCAGTACTTC.

This chain links TRBV19 with TRBJ1-1, with a weak D call TRBD1 (6 bases). This CDR3 is built from 16 residues. With 8 bases removed from V and 0 bases from J, the gap between germline ends came to 19 bases. Germline loops: CDR1 LNHDA, CDR2 SQIVND (reference sequence). The CDR3 nucleotides are TGTGCCAGTCTTCCTATGGGGGGCGGGATGAACACTGAAGCTTTCTTT. Translated, it gives CASLPMGGGMNTEAFF.

The V gene is TRBV7-9, the J gene TRBJ2-3; 12 positions agree with TRBD2. The CDR3 has 16 residues. The germline gives CDR1 SEHNR, CDR2 FQNEAQ (reference sequence). Trimming removed 5 bases from V and 5 bases from J; junction bases left unmatched: 8. CDR3 sequence: CASSPGLAGSGDTQYF. CDR3 sequence (DNA): TGTGCCAGCAGCCCGGGACTAGCGGGTTCCGGAGATACGCAGTATTTT.

This chain joins TRBV27 and TRBJ1-2; 9 nucleotides line up with TRBD1. The trim removed 5 bases at V and 4 bases at J, leaving 14 bases unmatched. This CDR3 has 17 amino acids. CDR1 and CDR2 (germline): MNHEY, SMNVEV (reference sequence). CDR3 DNA sequence: TGTGCCAGCAGTCCATGGGGGGGACAGGGCGGGACCTATGGCTACACCTTC. This codes for CASSPWGGQGGTYGYTF.